These 19 T cell receptor beta chains were sequenced from one sample in a study of OX40 agonist ivuxolimab in advanced cancers. Produced via immunoSEQ multiplex PCR; TCRdb's table is partial and in-frame only. The data show tens of thousands of clones, 82% seen once. Sequencing was performed on CD4+ or CD8+ T cells sorted from blood, taken in a trial of the OX40 agonist ivuxolimab. All receptors come from an adult with an advanced solid tumor such as melanoma, head and neck, liver or kidney cancer.

This clone has just one count. The chain combines TRBV10-3 with TRBJ2-7; D not resolved. CDR3 length equals 13 residues. V dropped 6 bases and J dropped 2 bases, with 11 bases sitting between them. Germline loops: CDR1 ENHRY, CDR2 SYGVKD. CDR3 loop: CAISPSIAYEQYF. DNA of the CDR3: TGTGCCATCAGCCCATCTATCGCCTACGAGCAGTACTTC.

V usage is TRBV28 and J usage is TRBJ2-7, with TRBD2 matching 7 bases. CDR1 and CDR2 from the germline V gene are MDHEN and SYDVKM. The CDR3 totals 15 residues. Trimming removed 7 bases from V and 2 bases from J; junction bases left unmatched: 11. For the CDR3, the DNA is TGTGCCAGCATAAGTGGCGAGCGGGACGCCTACGAGCAGTACTTC. It yields the protein CASISGERDAYEQYF.

The gene calls are TRBV7-6 and TRBJ2-3, with 7 bases aligning to TRBD1. CDR3 length: 15 amino acids. Germline V gene lookup returns CDR1 SGHVS and CDR2 FNYEAQ. V was clipped by 4 bases and J by 0 bases; unmatched bases: 4. CDR3 loop: CASSSTGFSTDTQYF. The CDR3 DNA reads TGTGCCAGCAGCTCGACAGGGTTTAGCACAGATACGCAGTATTTT.

The V gene is TRBV7-3, the J gene TRBJ2-3; 8 nucleotides agree with TRBD2. The CDR3 spans 16 residues. After removal of 5 bases from V and 1 base from J, the junction contained 8 bases not matched to a gene. The V gene's germline CDR1 is SGHTA and CDR2 FQGTGA. CDR3 amino acids: CASSRSGGGGTDTQYF. DNA for the CDR3: TGTGCCAGCAGCCGTTCGGGAGGGGGAGGCACAGATACGCAGTATTTT.

This clone was seen once. The V call is TRBV11-2, the J call TRBJ2-7, with D possibly being TRBD1 (6 bases). Trimming left V 4 bases short and J 1 base short, with 11 bases between. CDR3 length equals 14 residues. The germline V gene encodes CDR1 SGHAT and CDR2 FQNNGV. For the CDR3, the DNA is TGTGCCAGCAGCTCCACAACAGGGTCCTACGAGCAGTACTTC. Its translation is CASSSTTGSYEQYF.

J is TRBJ2-3 and V is TRBV5-1; perhaps TRBD1 as D (6 bases). V lost 5 bases and J lost 4, with 11 bases in between. CDR1 and CDR2 from the germline V gene are SGHRS and YFSETQ. There are 13 residues in the CDR3. CDR3 amino acids: CASRDTGSDTQYF. For the CDR3, the DNA is TGCGCCAGCAGGGATACAGGGTCAGATACGCAGTATTTT.

The chain joins TRBV6-5 to TRBJ1-2; TRBD1 is a possible D gene (6 bases). Trimming took off 10 bases at V and 2 bases at J, with 11 bases between the two ends. Looked up from germline, CDR1 is MNHEY and CDR2 is SVGAGI. The CDR3 extends over 12 amino acids. CDR3 in amino acids: CATLQGNYGYTF. As DNA, the CDR3 is TGTGCCACGCTACAGGGAAACTATGGCTACACCTTC.

The genes are TRBV4-3 and TRBJ2-1, with 11 bases that match TRBD2. The CDR3 is 13 residues long. Germline-derived CDR1 and CDR2 are LGHNA and YSLEER. V was pared by 6 bases and J by 7 bases, with 2 bases of the junction left unmatched. CDR3 coding DNA: TGCGCCAGCAGTACTAGCGGGAGTAATGAGCAGTTCTTC. Translated, it gives CASSTSGSNEQFF.

The J gene is TRBJ1-1, the V gene TRBV6-5; a possible D gene is TRBD1 (5 bases). CDR1 and CDR2 from the germline V gene are MNHEY and SVGAGI. V shed 6 bases and J shed 9 bases, with 20 bases lying between them. The CDR3 length is 14 residues. The CDR3 DNA reads TGTGCCAGCAGGGCCTCGGGGCAGGGCCGCCAAGCTTTCTTT. Translating it yields CASRASGQGRQAFF.

The chain links TRBV10-3 to TRBJ1-5, with D uncertain. The CDR3 length is 13 residues. Germline V gene sequence: CDR1 ENHRY, CDR2 SYGVKD. The ends were cut back, 5 bases at V and 5 bases at J, with 10 bases in the middle. This chain's CDR3 is CAISKAEYQPQHF. CDR3 sequence (DNA): TGTGCCATCAGTAAAGCCGAATATCAGCCCCAGCATTTT.

This clone was picked up one time. The rearrangement uses TRBV18 and TRBJ1-1; TRBD1 is a possible D gene (5 bases). V lost 3 bases and J 6 bases, leaving 8 bases between the germline ends. Germline V gives CDR1 KGHSH, CDR2 LQKENI. The CDR3 spans 12 residues. The CDR3 loop is CASSPVGAEAFF. The CDR3 DNA is TGTGCCAGCTCACCGGTGGGGGCTGAAGCTTTCTTT.

The CDR3 here is CASSPRLNTEAFF. As DNA, the CDR3 is TGTGCCAGCTCCCCTCGGTTGAACACTGAAGCTTTCTTT. The genes are TRBV18 and TRBJ1-1; D gene ambiguous. Germline V gene sequence: CDR1 KGHSH, CDR2 LQKENI. The CDR3 runs 13 residues. Trimming stripped 6 bases from V and 0 bases from J, with 8 bases between. Together with reference TRBV18 and TRBJ1-1, the CDR3 gives the full variable domain: NAGVMQNPRHLVRRRGQEARLRCSPMKGHSHVYWYRQLPEEGLKFMVYLQKENIIDESGMPKERFSAEFPKEGPSILRIQQVVRGDSAAYFCASSPRLNTEAFFGQGTRLTVV.

The chain joins TRBV6-1 to TRBJ2-7, with 9 positions matching TRBD1. The length of the CDR3 is 14 residues. Trimming at V came to 7 bases and at J to 4 bases, leaving 8 bases not matched to a gene. Germline loops: CDR1 MNHNS, CDR2 SASEGT. CDR3 DNA: TGTGCCAGCACACAGACAGGGGGGCGGTACGAGCAGTACTTC. It yields the protein CASTQTGGRYEQYF.

The genes are TRBV6-1 and TRBJ1-2, with TRBD1 matching 8 bases. V lost 6 bases, J lost 8 bases, and 5 bases stayed unmatched. The length of the CDR3 is 12 residues. Germline values: CDR1 MNHNS, CDR2 SASEGT. CDR3 sequence: CASRSWTGGYTF. The CDR3 DNA reads TGTGCCAGCAGATCCTGGACAGGGGGCTACACCTTC.

The chain couples TRBV6-6 to TRBJ2-1, with D tentatively TRBD2 (5 bases). V was clipped by 0 bases and J by 6 bases, with 12 bases between them. Germline-derived CDR1 and CDR2 are MNHNY and SVGAGI (reference sequence). CDR3 length: 15 amino acids. CDR3 amino acids: CASSYSREIGNEQFF. The CDR3 DNA follows: TGTGCCAGCAGTTACTCGAGGGAGATTGGCAATGAGCAGTTCTTC.

The CDR3 protein is CASSSTQVGVQYF. The CDR3 nucleotides read TGTGCCAGCAGCTCGACTCAGGTTGGCGTGCAGTACTTC. The chain couples TRBV5-4 to TRBJ2-7; D gene ambiguous. The V and J ends lost 3 bases and 9 bases respectively, with 16 bases between them. Germline-derived CDR1 and CDR2 are SGHNT and YYREEE (reference sequence). CDR3 length: 13 residues. Full variable domain (remainder filled in from reference TRBV5-4 and TRBJ2-7): ETGVTQSPTHLIKTRGQQVTLRCSSQSGHNTVSWYQQALGQGPQFIFQYYREEENGRGNFPPRFSGLQFPNYSSELNVNALELDDSALYLCASSSTQVGVQYFGPGTRLTVT.

V and J are TRBV2 and TRBJ1-4, with D perhaps TRBD1 (6 bases). CDR1 and CDR2 (germline): SNHLY, FYNNEI. The CDR3 is made up of 15 amino acids. V lost 0 bases, J lost 5 bases, and 10 bases lay in between. The CDR3 DNA reads as TGTGCCAGCAGTGAAGCGGTAGACAGGAATGAAAAACTGTTTTTT. Its translation: CASSEAVDRNEKLFF. The whole variable domain, remainder taken from reference TRBV2 and TRBJ1-4, is EPEVTQTPSHQVTQMGQEVILRCVPISNHLYFYWYRQILGQKVEFLVSFYNNEISEKSEIFDDQFSVERPDGSNFTLKIRSTKLEDSAMYFCASSEAVDRNEKLFFGSGTQLSVL.

This clone showed up just a few times. The chain links TRBV27 to TRBJ1-2; D is perhaps TRBD1 (6 bases). Trimming shortened V by 4 bases and J by 0 bases, and 12 bases separated the two germline ends. Germline values: CDR1 MNHEY, CDR2 SMNVEV (reference sequence). CDR3 size: 15 residues. CDR3 coding DNA: TGTGCCAGCAGTTCCATAAAGGGGGCTAACTATGGCTACACCTTC. Its protein is CASSSIKGANYGYTF.

The chain employs TRBV9 and TRBJ1-5; D not certain. The CDR3 sequence is 14 residues long. Trimming took 0 bases from V and 5 from J, leaving 9 bases between them. Germline V gene sequence: CDR1 SGDLS, CDR2 YYNGEE. DNA of the CDR3: TGTGCCAGCAGCGTAGGGGGTAGTGATCAGCCCCAGCATTTT. Amino acids: CASSVGGSDQPQHF.